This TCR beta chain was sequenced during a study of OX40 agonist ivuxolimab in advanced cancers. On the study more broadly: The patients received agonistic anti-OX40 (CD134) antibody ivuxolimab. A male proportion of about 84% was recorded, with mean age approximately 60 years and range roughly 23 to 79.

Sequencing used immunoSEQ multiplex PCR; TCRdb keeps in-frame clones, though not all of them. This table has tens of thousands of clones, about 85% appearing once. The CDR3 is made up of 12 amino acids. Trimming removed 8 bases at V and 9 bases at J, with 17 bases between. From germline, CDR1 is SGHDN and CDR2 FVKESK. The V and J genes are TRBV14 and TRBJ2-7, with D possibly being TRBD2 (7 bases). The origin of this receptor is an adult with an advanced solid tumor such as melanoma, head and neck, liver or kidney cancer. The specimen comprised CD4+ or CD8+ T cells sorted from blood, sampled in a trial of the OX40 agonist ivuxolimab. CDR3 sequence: CASSVGGGRQYF. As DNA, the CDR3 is TGTGCCAGCTCAGTTGGGGGGGGCCGGCAGTACTTC.